The TCR beta chain described here comes from a study of CD8+ T cells in alopecia areata (dated by TCRdb to the late 2010s). With regard to the full study: Treated patients were enrolled in an open-label pilot trial of oral tofacitinib, 5 to 10 mg twice daily, for moderate-to-severe alopecia areata. TCRbeta CDR3 regions were amplified by immunoSEQ multiplex PCR with 35 Vbeta forward and 13 Jbeta reverse primers. Patients stayed on tofacitinib for 6 to 18 months and then had 6 months of follow-up off drug so that delayed response and recurrence could be assessed. RNA came from the PAXgene miRNA kit for fixed scalp, the miRNeasy kit for PBMCs, and the RNeasy kit for mouse skin. Biopsies were taken from tofacitinib-treated patients at baseline and again at 4 and 24 weeks into treatment, and several of those patients also had a later scalp biopsy. The study used high-throughput TCRbeta sequencing to examine T cell clonal expansion in alopecia areata, in both the C3H/HeJ mouse model and human patients. Disease severity in treated patients was measured with the SALT score, which quantifies the percentage of affected scalp surface area. In humans, TCRbeta sequencing was performed on scalp tissue and on sorted CD4+ and CD8+ peripheral blood T cells from healthy controls and from patients with patchy or totalis/universalis alopecia areata. Clonality in the scalp was compared among normal scalp (n=4), patchy alopecia areata scalp (n=8), and alopecia totalis/universalis scalp (n=8). Results and caveats for the whole study, not just this receptor: Unlike mouse skin, where gammadelta T cells dominate, normal human skin contains resident alphabeta T cells that get sequenced too, which complicates analysis of the scalp TCR repertoire. During tofacitinib treatment, many expanded lesional clones remained in scalp and blood, and this persistence may partly explain relapse after treatment is stopped. Shared TCR sequences between patients were less evident than in mice, which may be partly attributable to HLA diversity in the patient population. Compared with normal scalp, lesional scalp, particularly in alopecia totalis/universalis, had higher clonality and more expanded CD8+ clones, which suggests antigenic drive. Because the treated cohort was small and had only one nonresponder, larger studies are needed to examine links between baseline CD8+ expansion and response. With tofacitinib, both scalp clonality and the number of expanded CD8+ clones among the top 100 scalp clones went down significantly.

Interpreted using the paper, the treatment or condition label stands for: oral pan-JAK inhibitor, 5-10 mg twice daily. Lesional scalp punch biopsies and peripheral blood were obtained from alopecia areata patients. PBMCs were separated by density centrifugation and stained for CD3, CD4 and CD8, after which CD4+ and CD8+ T cells were sorted on a FACSAria. Library preparation used the immunoSEQ multiplex PCR assay. To provide template for TCR sequencing, every sample had RNA extracted and reverse transcribed into cDNA. SuperScript III was used to make first-strand cDNA, primed with a 2:1 mix of oligo-dT and random hexamers. A synthetic immune receptor repertoire was used to gauge amplification bias, and whatever bias remained was removed computationally. As for the original processing: After raw reads were preprocessed to remove errors, the CDR3 was defined following IMGT conventions as running from the conserved cysteine to phenylalanine. Clonality was computed by normalizing Shannon entropy by log2 of the number of productive unique TCRs and subtracting the result from 1. Whether scalp clones were CD4 or CD8 was inferred by matching scalp TCRbeta sequences against CD4 and CD8 repertoires sorted from blood. In TCRdb, the immuneACCESS table is reduced to in-frame sequences with V and J assigned. These tables do not hold every clone; where another copy was compared, an unresolved V gene accounts for under half, and the others remain unexplained. V, J and clone size derive from that table, while D and trimming were established from the DNA sequence. The sample table shows about 190,000 clones, and roughly three fifths are seen once. Approximately 1.3% of the sample lies in the top ten.

This clone was seen a handful of times. The antigen it binds to is not known. One base away there is no much larger clone; base qualities are not given. The CDR3 runs 13 residues from the cysteine to the phenylalanine. The entry retains the CDR3 DNA only, 39 bases that are in frame from base 1. V is clipped by 8 bases and J by 10 bases, and the sequence between their germline boundaries is 15 bases long. CDR1 and CDR2, per the germline V gene, are SNHLY and FYNNEI. Material: CD4+ T cells sorted from blood, obtained around week 47, from a patient treated with tofacitinib. The clonotype comes from a human donor with alopecia areata. Recombination connected TRBV2 to TRBJ1-6; no D segment can be confidently identified. The DNA is TGTGCCAGCGGATTAGGGTTGGGGTCACCCCTCCACTTT. This is translated as CASGLGLGSPLHF.